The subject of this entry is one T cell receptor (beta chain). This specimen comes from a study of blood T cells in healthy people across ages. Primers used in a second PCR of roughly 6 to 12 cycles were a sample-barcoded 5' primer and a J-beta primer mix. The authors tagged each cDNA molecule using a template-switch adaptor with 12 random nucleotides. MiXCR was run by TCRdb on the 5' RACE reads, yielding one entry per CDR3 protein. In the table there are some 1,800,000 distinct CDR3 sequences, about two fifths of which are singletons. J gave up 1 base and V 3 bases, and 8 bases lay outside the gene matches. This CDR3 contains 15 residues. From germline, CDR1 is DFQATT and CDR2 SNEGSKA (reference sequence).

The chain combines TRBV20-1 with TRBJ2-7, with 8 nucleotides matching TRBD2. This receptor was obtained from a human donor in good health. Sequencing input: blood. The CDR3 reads CSARGAGEPSYEQYF. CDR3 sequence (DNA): TGCAGTGCTAGGGGAGCGGGGGAACCGTCCTACGAGCAGTACTTC.